This T cell receptor (beta chain) came from a study of blood T cell repertoires in COVID-19. On the study more broadly: From the United States, Italy and Spain came samples of acute and convalescent COVID-19.

Method: immunoSEQ multiplex PCR; TCRdb's copy keeps in-frame clones and lacks some. Found here are approximately 230,000 clones, about 90% of them singletons; the top ten hold 3%. In germline, CDR1 is SGHVS, CDR2 FQNEAQ. Trimming pared 8 bases from V and 4 bases from J, leaving 9 bases between. CDR3 length: 12 amino acids. Sequencing was done on a sample of peripheral blood. This chain links TRBV7-8 with TRBJ1-3; D gene unclear. The TCR was taken from a man younger than 30 with active or convalescent COVID-19. CDR3 bases: TGTGCCAGCGCCCGGGAGGGAAACACCATATATTTT. Its protein is CASAREGNTIYF.